This T cell receptor (beta chain) was obtained from a study of blood T cell repertoires in COVID-19. Overall study context: COVID-19 samples collected from the United States, Italy and Spain covered acute and convalescent phases.

In the authors' workflow: Nucleated cell counts were estimated from reference gene primer amplification. Assay: immunoSEQ multiplex PCR; the TCRdb copy retains only in-frame clones and omits some. That table gives V, J and clone size, and the DNA gave D and trimming. The table lists about 23,000 clones, around 86% of them singletons. The junction had 6 bases not matched to a gene; V was cut back by 4 bases and J by 6 bases. The CDR3 is 13 amino acids. Germline-derived CDR1 and CDR2 are SGHDN and FVKESK. The clonotype comes from a woman of 80 years or more with acute or convalescent COVID-19. V gene TRBV14 combines with J gene TRBJ2-7, with 7 bases matching TRBD2. The sample was peripheral blood. The CDR3 bases are TGTGCCAGCAGCCCCCGACTAGCCGGCGAGCAGTACTTC. Its protein is CASSPRLAGEQYF.